The entry that follows covers one T cell receptor beta chain sequence. These data originate in a study of T cells after somatic rescue of genetic block. The CDR3 has 13 residues. Germline CDR1 reads SGHVS; CDR2 reads FQNEAQ. V shed 1 base and J shed 5 bases, with 6 bases lying between them. Here immunoSEQ multiplex PCR was the method, and the copy in TCRdb shows in-frame clones only, minus some. The sample consists of over 10,000 clones, about 76% of them appearing once. The TCR comes from a boy between 10 and 17 years old. The V call is TRBV7-8, the J call TRBJ2-1, with D hard to call. The specimen was peripheral blood mononuclear cells (PBMCs). CDR3 sequence: CASSLGTHNEQFF. The DNA for the CDR3 is TGTGCCAGCAGCTTAGGGACCCACAATGAGCAGTTCTTC.